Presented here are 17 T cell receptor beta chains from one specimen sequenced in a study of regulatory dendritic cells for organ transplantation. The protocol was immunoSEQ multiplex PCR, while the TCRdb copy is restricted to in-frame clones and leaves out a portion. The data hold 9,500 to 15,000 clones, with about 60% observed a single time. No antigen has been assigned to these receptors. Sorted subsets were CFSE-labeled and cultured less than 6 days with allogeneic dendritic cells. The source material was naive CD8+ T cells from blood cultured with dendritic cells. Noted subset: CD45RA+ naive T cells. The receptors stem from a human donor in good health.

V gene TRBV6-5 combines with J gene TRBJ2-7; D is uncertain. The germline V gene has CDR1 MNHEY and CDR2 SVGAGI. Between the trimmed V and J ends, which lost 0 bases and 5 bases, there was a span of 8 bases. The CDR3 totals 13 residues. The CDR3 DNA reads TGTGCCAGCAGTTACTCGAGTACCCACGAGCAGTACTTC. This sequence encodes CASSYSSTHEQYF.

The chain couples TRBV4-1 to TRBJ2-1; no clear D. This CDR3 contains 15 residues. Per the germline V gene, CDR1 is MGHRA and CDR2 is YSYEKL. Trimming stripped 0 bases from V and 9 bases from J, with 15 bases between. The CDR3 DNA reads TGCGCCAGCAGCCAAGATAAAACCGCCCTCGGTGAGCAGTTCTTC. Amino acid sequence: CASSQDKTALGEQFF.

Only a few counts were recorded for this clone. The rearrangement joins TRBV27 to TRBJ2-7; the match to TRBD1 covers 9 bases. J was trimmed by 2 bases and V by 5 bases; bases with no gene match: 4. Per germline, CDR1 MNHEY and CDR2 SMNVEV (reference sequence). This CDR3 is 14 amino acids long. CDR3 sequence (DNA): TGTGCCAGCAGTCTCCGGGACAGGGCCTACGAGCAGTACTTC. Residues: CASSLRDRAYEQYF.

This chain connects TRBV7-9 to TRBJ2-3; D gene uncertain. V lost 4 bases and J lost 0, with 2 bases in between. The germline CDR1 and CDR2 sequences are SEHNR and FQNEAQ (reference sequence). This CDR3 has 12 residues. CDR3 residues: CASSSSTDTQYF. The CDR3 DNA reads TGTGCCAGCAGCTCTAGCACAGATACGCAGTATTTT.

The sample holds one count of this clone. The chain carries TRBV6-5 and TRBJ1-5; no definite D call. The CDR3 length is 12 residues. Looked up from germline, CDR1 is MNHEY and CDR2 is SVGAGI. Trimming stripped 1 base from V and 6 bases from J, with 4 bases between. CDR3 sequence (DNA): TGTGCCAGCAGTTACTTGGCTCAGCCCCAGCATTTT. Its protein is CASSYLAQPQHF.

CDR3 sequence reads: CASSIYGTGFYEQYF. The CDR3 region has the DNA TGTGCCAGTAGTATTTACGGGACAGGGTTCTACGAGCAGTACTTC. The rearrangement joins TRBV19 to TRBJ2-7; 9 nucleotides align to TRBD1. V trimming: 3 bases; J trimming: 3 bases; junction bases outside the gene matches: 6. The CDR3 length is 15 residues. Germline assignment: CDR1 LNHDA and CDR2 SQIVND (reference sequence).

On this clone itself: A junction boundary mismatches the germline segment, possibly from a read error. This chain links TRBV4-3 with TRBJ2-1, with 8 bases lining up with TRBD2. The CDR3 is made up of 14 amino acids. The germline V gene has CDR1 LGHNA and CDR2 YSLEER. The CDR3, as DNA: TGCGTCAGCAGCCAATTTGTAGCGGGACCCGAGCAGTTCTTC. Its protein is CVSSQFVAGPEQFF.

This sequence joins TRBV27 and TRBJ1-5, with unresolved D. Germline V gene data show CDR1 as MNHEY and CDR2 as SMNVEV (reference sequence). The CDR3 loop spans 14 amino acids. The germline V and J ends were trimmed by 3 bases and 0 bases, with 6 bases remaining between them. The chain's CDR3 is CASSFLSSNQPQHF. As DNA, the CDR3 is TGTGCCAGCAGTTTTCTGAGTAGCAATCAGCCCCAGCATTTT.

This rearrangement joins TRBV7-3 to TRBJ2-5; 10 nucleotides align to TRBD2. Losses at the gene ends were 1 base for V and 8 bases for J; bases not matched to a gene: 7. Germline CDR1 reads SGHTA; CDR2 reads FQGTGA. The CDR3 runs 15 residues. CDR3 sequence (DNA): TGTGCCAGCAGCTTAATAGCGGGGGGACCCCCTACCCAGTACTTC. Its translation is CASSLIAGGPPTQYF. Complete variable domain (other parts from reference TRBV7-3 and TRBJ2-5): GAGVSQTPSNKVTEKGKYVELRCDPISGHTALYWYRQSLGQGPEFLIYFQGTGAADDSGLPNDRFFAVRPEGSVSTLKIQRTERGDSAVYLCASSLIAGGPPTQYFGPGTRLLVL.

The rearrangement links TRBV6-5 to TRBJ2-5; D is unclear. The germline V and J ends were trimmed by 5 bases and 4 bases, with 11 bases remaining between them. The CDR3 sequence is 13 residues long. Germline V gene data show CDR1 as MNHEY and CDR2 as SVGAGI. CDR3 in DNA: TGTGCCAGCAGTCGCCAGTTACGAGAGACCCAGTACTTC. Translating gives CASSRQLRETQYF.

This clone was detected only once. DNA of the CDR3: TGTGCCAGCAGCTTGGCGGGGGGGATCTACAATGAGCAGTTCTTC. Translated: CASSLAGGIYNEQFF. The chain couples TRBV5-8 to TRBJ2-1; 8 nucleotides line up with TRBD2. Germline CDR1 is SGHTS and CDR2 is YDEGEE. This CDR3 contains 15 residues. The J segment lost 3 bases and the V segment lost 0 bases, leaving 2 bases of the junction unmatched.

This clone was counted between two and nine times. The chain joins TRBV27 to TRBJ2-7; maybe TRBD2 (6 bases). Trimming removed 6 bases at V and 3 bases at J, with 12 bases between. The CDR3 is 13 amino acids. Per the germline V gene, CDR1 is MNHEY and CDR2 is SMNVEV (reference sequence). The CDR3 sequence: CASRPGGFYEQYF. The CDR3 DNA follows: TGTGCCAGCAGGCCCGGAGGGTTCTACGAGCAGTACTTC.

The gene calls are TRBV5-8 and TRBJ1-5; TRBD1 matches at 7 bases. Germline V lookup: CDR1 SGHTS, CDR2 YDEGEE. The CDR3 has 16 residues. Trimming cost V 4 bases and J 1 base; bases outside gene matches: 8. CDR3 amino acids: CASSQRTGWSNQPQHF. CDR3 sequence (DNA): TGTGCCAGCAGCCAGCGGACAGGATGGAGCAATCAGCCCCAGCATTTT. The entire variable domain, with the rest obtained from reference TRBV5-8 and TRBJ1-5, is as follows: EAGVTQSPTHLIKTRGQQATLRCSPISGHTSVYWYQQALGLGLQFLLWYDEGEERNRGNFPPRFSGRQFPNYSSELNVNALELEDSALYLCASSQRTGWSNQPQHFGDGTRLSIL.

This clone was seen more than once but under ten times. The CDR3 DNA sequence: TGTGCCAGCAGTTACTCCGATGACAACTACTATGGCTACACCTTC. It yields the protein CASSYSDDNYYGYTF. The chain employs TRBV6-5 and TRBJ1-2; D gene ambiguous. Trimming cost V 0 bases and J 3 bases, with 11 bases left between them. This CDR3 has 15 amino acids. Per germline, CDR1 MNHEY and CDR2 SVGAGI.

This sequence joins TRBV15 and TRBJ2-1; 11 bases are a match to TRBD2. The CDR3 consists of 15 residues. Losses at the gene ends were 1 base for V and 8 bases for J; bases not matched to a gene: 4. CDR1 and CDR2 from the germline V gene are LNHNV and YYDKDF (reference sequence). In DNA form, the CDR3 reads TGTGCCACCAGCAGAGGAGATAGCGGGGGGGATGAGCAGTTCTTC. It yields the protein CATSRGDSGGDEQFF.

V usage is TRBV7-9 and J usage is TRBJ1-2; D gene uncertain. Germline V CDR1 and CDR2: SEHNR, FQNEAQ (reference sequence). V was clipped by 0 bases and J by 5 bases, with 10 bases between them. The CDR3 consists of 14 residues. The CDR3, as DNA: TGTGCCAGCAGCTTAGCACCACAGATGTATGGCTACACCTTC. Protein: CASSLAPQMYGYTF.

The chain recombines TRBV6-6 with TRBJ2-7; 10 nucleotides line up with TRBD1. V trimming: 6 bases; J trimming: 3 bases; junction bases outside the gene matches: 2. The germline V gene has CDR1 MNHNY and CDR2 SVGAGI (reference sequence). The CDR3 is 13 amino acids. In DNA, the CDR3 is TGTGCCAGCAGGCGGACAGGGGGCTACGAGCAGTACTTC. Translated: CASRRTGGYEQYF.